This TCR beta chain was captured in a study of CD8 T cells in Susac syndrome. High-throughput TCR beta sequencing covered peripheral CD8+ and CD4+ T cells. With random hexamers, reverse transcription was performed on roughly 0.45 to 1 ug of RNA. The method of amplification for TCR beta CDR3 was immunoSEQ multiplex PCR, covering 54 Vbeta and 13 Jbeta. One entry per CDR3 protein results from TCRdb running MiXCR on the immunoSEQ multiplex PCR reads. The repertoire has 150,000 to 200,000 distinct CDR3 sequences, approximately 94% of them found once; the top ten carry more than 0.09%. This clonotype was detected once. Germline CDR1 is DFQATT and CDR2 is SNEGSKA (reference sequence). The CDR3 runs 15 residues. Trimming cost V 6 bases and J 2 bases; bases outside gene matches: 10.

Sequencing was done on a sample of CD4+ T cells from PBMCs. The J gene is TRBJ1-5, the V gene TRBV20-1, with TRBD1 matching 7 bases. This receptor was obtained from a human donor with multiple sclerosis. The CDR3 DNA follows: TGCAGTGCCCGAGAACAGGGGTCGGGCAATCAGCCCCAGCATTTT. Its translation: CSAREQGSGNQPQHF.